The clone carrying this TCR beta chain was picked up many times. The investigators amplified TCR beta CDR3 regions from RNA transcripts. HTBI primers drove first-round RT-PCR of the TCR CDR3. Each CDR3 protein is one row after TCRdb ran MiXCR on the multiplex PCR reads. The table has 550,000 to 700,000 distinct CDR3 sequences, about 43% seen once. The sample belongs to a study of T cells in Graves' hyperthyroidism and ophthalmopathy. Patients showing uncontrolled infection, other autoimmune disease, pregnancy or lactation were ineligible. Every diagnosis used clinical symptoms, serum thyroxine and TRAb, thyroid ultrasound and orbital computed tomography. With V trimmed by 4 bases and J by 0 bases, 4 bases remained unmatched. The germline V gene has CDR1 LNHDA and CDR2 SQIVND (reference sequence). The CDR3 is made up of 16 amino acids.

V and J are TRBV19 and TRBJ1-5; TRBD1 agrees at 9 bases. Sequencing was carried out using peripheral blood or thyroid tissue (not recorded which). This receptor was taken from an adult woman with Graves' disease, either hyperthyroidism or ophthalmopathy (not recorded which). For the CDR3, the DNA is TGTGCCAGTAGTACATTACAGGGGGCTAGCAATCAGCCCCAGCATTTT. It translates to CASSTLQGASNQPQHF. The full variable domain, in which reference TRBV19 and TRBJ1-5 provide the parts outside the CDR3, is DGGITQSPKYLFRKEGQNVTLSCEQNLNHDAMYWYRQDPGQGLRLIYYSQIVNDFQKGDIAEGYSVSREKKESFPLTVTSAQKNPTAFYLCASSTLQGASNQPQHFGDGTRLSIL.